The 27 T cell receptor beta chains in this list originate from one sample, sequenced in a study of beta chain features in type 1 diabetes. Findings of the study overall: Significant though moderate, a shortening of TCRB CDR3s appeared in all four CD4+ subsets of Type 1 diabetes patients.

Since all of the isolated RNA was reverse transcribed, expressed TCRB transcripts were what got sequenced. Assay: immunoSEQ multiplex PCR; the TCRdb copy retains only in-frame clones and omits some. Among a few hundred thousand clones listed, about 10% were seen once. No cognate antigen is known for these TCRs. The sequenced sample was central memory CD4+ T cells from blood. These receptors were collected from a man aged 25-40 years with type 1 diabetes.

The chain employs TRBV18 and TRBJ2-7; TRBD1 might be the D (6 bases). The germline CDR1 and CDR2 sequences are KGHSH and LQKENI. V was shortened by 5 bases and J by 0 bases, with 17 bases between the two germline ends. This CDR3 has 16 residues. The CDR3 protein is CASSTDTGPDSYEQYF. CDR3 DNA: TGTGCCAGCTCAACCGATACAGGGCCAGACTCCTACGAGCAGTACTTC.

This clone was seen a few times. J is TRBJ2-5 and V is TRBV7-9, with D tentatively TRBD2 (6 bases). The V end was cut by 5 bases, the J end by 4 bases, with 17 bases between. Germline assignment: CDR1 SEHNR and CDR2 FQNEAQ (reference sequence). The CDR3 extends over 15 amino acids. Here the CDR3 DNA reads TGTGCCAGCAGCCCCGGACGGGGAGGAACAGAGACCCAGTACTTC. Encoded protein: CASSPGRGGTETQYF. Based on the CDR3 plus reference TRBV7-9 and TRBJ2-5, the full variable domain is DTGVSQNPRHKITKRGQNVTFRCDPISEHNRLYWYRQTLGQGPEFLTYFQNEAQLEKSRLLSDRFSAERPKGSFSTLEIQRTEQGDSAMYLCASSPGRGGTETQYFGPGTRLLVL.

This clone was seen repeatedly, ten times or more. CDR3: CASSQGGGGLEQFF. In nucleotides, the CDR3 is TGCGCCAGCAGCCAAGGGGGAGGGGGCCTTGAGCAGTTCTTC. The chain couples TRBV4-1 to TRBJ2-1, with D perhaps assigned TRBD1 or TRBD2 (7 bases each). This CDR3 spans 14 amino acids. Germline V gene sequence: CDR1 MGHRA, CDR2 YSYEKL. V shed 1 base and J shed 9 bases, with 13 bases lying between them.

The chain joins TRBV14 to TRBJ2-3; D perhaps matches TRBD1 (6 bases). Germline CDR1 is SGHDN and CDR2 is FVKESK. The V end lost 1 base, the J end lost 4 bases, and 15 bases lay between the germline ends. The CDR3 contains 16 residues. This chain's CDR3 is CASSQVLGARPDTQYF. The CDR3 nucleotides read TGTGCCAGCAGCCAAGTCCTGGGGGCGCGTCCAGATACGCAGTATTTT.

This clone was seen more than once but under ten times. The J gene is TRBJ2-7, the V gene TRBV5-1; perhaps D is TRBD1 or TRBD2 (5 bases each). Trimming shortened V by 2 bases and J by 2 bases, and 11 bases separated the two germline ends. The CDR3 totals 14 residues. In germline, CDR1 is SGHRS, CDR2 YFSETQ. The CDR3: CASSFSGAAYEQYF. For the CDR3, the DNA is TGCGCCAGCAGCTTTTCCGGGGCTGCCTACGAGCAGTACTTC.

This clone turned up a few times. CDR3 protein: CASSPRVNTGELFF. The DNA for the CDR3 is TGTGCCAGCAGCCCCCGGGTGAACACCGGGGAGCTGTTTTTT. The chain joins TRBV7-3 to TRBJ2-2; D is undetermined. Trimming shortened V by 5 bases and J by 1 base, and 8 bases separated the two germline ends. Germline V gene data show CDR1 as SGHTA and CDR2 as FQGTGA. The CDR3 spans 14 residues.

J is TRBJ2-7 and V is TRBV7-3, with 11 bases identical to TRBD2. The CDR3 totals 15 residues. From germline, CDR1 is SGHTA and CDR2 FQGTGA. V was pared by 5 bases and J by 6 bases, with 9 bases of the junction left unmatched. The CDR3 DNA reads TGTGCCAGCAGCAAAGAGACTAGCGGGACACTCGAGCAGTACTTC. Its translation: CASSKETSGTLEQYF.

This clone occurred many times. This chain connects TRBV6-5 to TRBJ2-7; 10 nucleotides line up with TRBD1. This CDR3 spans 14 amino acids. Germline V gene sequence: CDR1 MNHEY, CDR2 SVGAGI. V was clipped by 0 bases and J by 7 bases; unmatched bases: 3. The CDR3 DNA reads TGTGCCAGCAGTTACTCTGACAGGGGGCGGGAGCAGTACTTC. It translates to CASSYSDRGREQYF.

This clone was picked up a small number of times. The chain carries TRBV2 and TRBJ2-7; TRBD2 matches at 7 bases. This CDR3 has 16 amino acids. The ends lost 1 base at V and 6 bases at J; junction bases unmatched: 12. CDR1 SNHLY and CDR2 FYNNEI come from the germline V gene. CDR3 DNA sequence: TGTGCCAGCAGTGAAGTATCGCTGCGGGAGCGGGGCGAGCAGTACTTC. This codes for CASSEVSLRERGEQYF.

The V call is TRBV2, the J call TRBJ2-1; D is uncertain. The CDR3 has 14 residues. V was cut by 7 bases and J by 2 bases, with 12 bases left in between. Germline V gene data show CDR1 as SNHLY and CDR2 as FYNNEI. The CDR3 region has the DNA TGTGCCAGCAAGAACACTTCGACCTACAATGAGCAGTTCTTC. Residues: CASKNTSTYNEQFF.

The V call is TRBV7-2, the J call TRBJ2-1, with 9 bases that match TRBD2. V dropped 5 bases and J dropped 4; count of bases not matched to a gene: 9. The germline V gene has CDR1 SGHTA and CDR2 FQGNSA. The CDR3 is made up of 16 amino acids. The CDR3 sequence: CASSPGVAGVYNEQFF. CDR3 sequence (DNA): TGTGCCAGCAGCCCCGGAGTAGCGGGAGTGTACAATGAGCAGTTCTTC.

The V gene is TRBV27, the J gene TRBJ2-6, with 7 nucleotides matching TRBD1. Trimming removed 3 bases from V and 2 bases from J; junction bases left unmatched: 7. This CDR3 comprises 17 residues. The germline V gene encodes CDR1 MNHEY and CDR2 SMNVEV (reference sequence). CDR3 in amino acids: CASSFTGAQTGANVLTF. The CDR3 coding sequence is TGTGCCAGCAGTTTTACAGGGGCCCAAACTGGGGCCAACGTCCTGACTTTC.

This clone was detected ten times or more. CDR3 coding DNA: TGTGCCAGCTCACCGAACCAGGAGTATGAGCAGTTCTTC. Encoded protein: CASSPNQEYEQFF. This chain joins TRBV18 and TRBJ2-1; D gene uncertain. V lost 3 bases, J lost 8 bases, and 11 bases lay in between. This CDR3 has 13 amino acids. Germline V gives CDR1 KGHSH, CDR2 LQKENI.

This chain links TRBV5-6 with TRBJ1-1; no definite D call. Trimming removed 1 base at V and 4 bases at J, with 14 bases between. Germline V CDR1 and CDR2: SGHDT, YYEEEE. CDR3 length: 15 amino acids. The CDR3 loop is CASSLYNWVGTEAFF. The CDR3 bases are TGTGCCAGCAGCTTGTATAATTGGGTAGGCACTGAAGCTTTCTTT. The variable domain in full, with the rest retrieved from reference TRBV5-6 and TRBJ1-1, is DAGVTQSPTHLIKTRGQQVTLRCSPKSGHDTVSWYQQALGQGPQFIFQYYEEEERQRGNFPDRFSGHQFPNYSSELNVNALLLGDSALYLCASSLYNWVGTEAFFGQGTRLTVV.

This clone was seen a handful of times. Other DNA sequences in the same sample also yield this CDR3. The chain has TRBV6-5 and TRBJ2-6, with D unresolved. V lost 0 bases, J lost 1 base, and 4 bases lay in between. The CDR3 loop spans 15 amino acids. The germline gives CDR1 MNHEY, CDR2 SVGAGI. The CDR3 nucleotides are TGTGCCAGCAGTTACTCCCAGTCTGGGGCCAACGTCCTGACTTTC. Protein sequence: CASSYSQSGANVLTF.

In this sample, this clone turned up many times. The chain is built from TRBV14 and TRBJ1-3, with D maybe TRBD1 (5 bases). CDR1 is SGHDN and CDR2 is FVKESK in the germline V gene. Deletions cut 6 bases from V and 2 bases from J, with 11 bases between. This CDR3 has 14 residues. CDR3 sequence reads: CASSATRAGNTIYF. As DNA, the CDR3 is TGTGCCAGCAGTGCCACCAGGGCTGGAAACACCATATATTTT.

There are a few counts of this clone. V usage is TRBV6-5 and J usage is TRBJ1-5; 8 bases fit TRBD1. This CDR3 is 14 amino acids long. V lost 2 bases to trimming and J lost 6 bases; unmatched junction nucleotides: 3. Germline V gene sequence: CDR1 MNHEY, CDR2 SVGAGI. The chain's CDR3 is CASSYRTGTQPQHF. The CDR3 DNA follows: TGTGCCAGCAGTTACCGGACAGGGACTCAGCCCCAGCATTTT.

This clone was seen more than once but under ten times. The rearrangement uses TRBV15 and TRBJ2-5, with 7 bases fitting TRBD2. TRBJ2-7 matches the DNA end more closely, so the J call is doubtful. Germline V gives CDR1 LNHNV, CDR2 YYDKDF (reference sequence). This CDR3 is built from 15 residues. The CDR3 DNA reads as TGTGCCACCAGCAGAGATGTGGGAGGGCCCAGCGAGCAGTACTTC. This sequence encodes CATSRDVGGPSEQYF.

This rearrangement joins TRBV29-1 to TRBJ2-5; 10 bases are shared with TRBD2. V dropped 4 bases and J dropped 2; count of bases not matched to a gene: 4. The length of the CDR3 is 14 residues. Germline-derived CDR1 and CDR2 are SQVTM and ANQGSEA. CDR3 in DNA: TGCAGCGTTGTTACTAGCGGGGAACAAGAGACCCAGTACTTC. Translation gives CSVVTSGEQETQYF. The whole variable domain, remainder taken from reference TRBV29-1 and TRBJ2-5, is SAVISQKPSRDICQRGTSLTIQCQVDSQVTMMFWYRQQPGQSLTLIATANQGSEATYESGFVIDKFPISRPNLTFSTLTVSNMSPEDSSIYLCSVVTSGEQETQYFGPGTRLLVL.

This clone has just a few counts. This chain connects TRBV5-6 to TRBJ2-3, with D unresolved. The germline V and J ends were trimmed by 5 bases and 4 bases, with 14 bases remaining between them. Germline values: CDR1 SGHDT, CDR2 YYEEEE. This CDR3 comprises 14 residues. This chain's CDR3 is CASRSTSRADTQYF. The CDR3 DNA follows: TGTGCCAGCAGGTCTACGTCCCGGGCAGATACGCAGTATTTT.

This rearrangement joins TRBV4-2 to TRBJ1-1; 8 bases are shared with TRBD1. The ends lost 5 bases at V and 0 bases at J; junction bases unmatched: 5. The germline V gene encodes CDR1 LGHNA and CDR2 YNFKEQ. The CDR3 spans 15 residues. The CDR3 region is CASSFGQGLNTEAFF. As DNA, the CDR3 is TGTGCCAGCAGCTTTGGACAGGGCCTGAACACTGAAGCTTTCTTT.

This sequence joins TRBV25-1 and TRBJ2-1; D is unresolved. This CDR3 is 12 amino acids long. The germline gives CDR1 MGHDK, CDR2 SYGVNS. Trimming took 4 bases from V and 2 from J, leaving 3 bases between them. CDR3 sequence reads: CASSGTYNEQFF. The CDR3 region has the DNA TGTGCCAGCAGTGGCACCTACAATGAGCAGTTCTTC.

This clone has more than one count but fewer than ten. The V gene is TRBV7-9, the J gene TRBJ1-2; TRBD1 agrees at 9 bases. Germline CDR1 is SEHNR and CDR2 is FQNEAQ (reference sequence). V shed 4 bases and J 4 bases; nucleotides not matched to a gene: 7. CDR3 length: 15 amino acids. For the CDR3, the DNA is TGTGCCAGCAGCTCCTCCGACAGGGGGGGCTATGGCTACACCTTC. Its translation is CASSSSDRGGYGYTF. Full variable domain (outside the CDR3, taken from reference TRBV7-9 and TRBJ1-2): DTGVSQNPRHKITKRGQNVTFRCDPISEHNRLYWYRQTLGQGPEFLTYFQNEAQLEKSRLLSDRFSAERPKGSFSTLEIQRTEQGDSAMYLCASSSSDRGGYGYTFGSGTRLTVV.

The table lists this clone with a few counts. The gene calls are TRBV25-1 and TRBJ2-1; TRBD1 agrees at 8 bases. Germline assignment: CDR1 MGHDK and CDR2 SYGVNS. This CDR3 has 12 residues. V trimming: 0 bases; J trimming: 12 bases; junction bases outside the gene matches: 1. The CDR3 coding sequence is TGTGCCAGCAGTGAATATGGGACAGGGCAGTTCTTC. It codes for CASSEYGTGQFF.

J is TRBJ1-1 and V is TRBV5-1, with D perhaps matching TRBD1 (5 bases). Germline assignment: CDR1 SGHRS and CDR2 YFSETQ. The V end was cut by 1 base, the J end by 0 bases, with 13 bases between. The CDR3 loop spans 16 amino acids. This chain's CDR3 is CASSLSQGSVNTEAFF. DNA for the CDR3: TGCGCCAGCAGCTTGTCCCAGGGTAGTGTGAACACTGAAGCTTTCTTT.

DNA for the CDR3: TGTGCCAGCAGCGGTCCGAGGTTTGGCTACGAGCAGTACTTC. Its translation: CASSGPRFGYEQYF. The chain links TRBV11-2 to TRBJ2-7; no definite D call. V gave up 5 bases and J gave up 3 bases, with 14 bases separating them. Germline V gene data show CDR1 as SGHAT and CDR2 as FQNNGV. The CDR3 runs 14 residues.

The chain recombines TRBV4-3 with TRBJ2-2; 9 nucleotides line up with TRBD2. CDR3 length equals 18 residues. Germline CDR1 LGHNA, CDR2 YSLEER. With V trimmed by 1 base and J by 7 bases, 13 bases remained unmatched. CDR3: CASSQVFLAGSGSGELFF. CDR3 coding DNA: TGCGCCAGCAGCCAAGTGTTCCTAGCGGGAAGCGGTAGCGGGGAGCTGTTTTTT.